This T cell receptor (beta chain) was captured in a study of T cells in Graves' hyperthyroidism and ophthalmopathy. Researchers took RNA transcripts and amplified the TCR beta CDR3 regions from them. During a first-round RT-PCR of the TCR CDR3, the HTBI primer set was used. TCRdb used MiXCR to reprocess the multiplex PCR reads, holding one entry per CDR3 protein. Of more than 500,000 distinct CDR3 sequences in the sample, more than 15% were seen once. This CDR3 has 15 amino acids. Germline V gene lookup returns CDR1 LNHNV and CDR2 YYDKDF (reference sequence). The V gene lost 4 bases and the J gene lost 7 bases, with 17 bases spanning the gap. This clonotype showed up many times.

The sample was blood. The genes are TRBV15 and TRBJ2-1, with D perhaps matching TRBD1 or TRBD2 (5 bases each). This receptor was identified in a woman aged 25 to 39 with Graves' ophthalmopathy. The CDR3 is CATSNEWGWGNEQFF. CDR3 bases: TGTGCCACCAGCAACGAGTGGGGGTGGGGAAATGAGCAGTTCTTC.